Ten or more counts support the clone carrying this T cell receptor beta chain. Its specificity is not known. The data were obtained in a study of identical twins. Overall study results and limits: With abundant cord blood beta clonotypes, insertions were fewer; memory repertoires showed no such pattern.

The CDR3 extends over 12 amino acids. The J segment lost 8 bases and the V segment lost 7 bases, leaving 6 bases of the junction unmatched. CDR1 and CDR2 from the germline V gene are DFQATT and SNEGSKA (reference sequence). Using its own MiXCR run on the 5' RACE reads, TCRdb lists one record per CDR3 protein. The data hold 200,000 or so distinct CDR3 sequences, with roughly 7.5% observed a single time. Everyone who donated was a healthy Caucasian. Separately, the same data were catalogued under a study of yellow fever vaccine responses in identical twins. From that second work: Convergence reportedly seemed to mark part of the twins' vaccine T cell response, with personalization marking the rest.

The clonotype originates from a woman in her late teens or twenties in good health. Sequenced sample: memory (CD45RO+) T cells sorted from blood. The chain employs TRBV20-1 and TRBJ1-4; 8 bases are a match to TRBD1. The CDR3 region has the DNA TGCAGTGTACCGGGACAGGCGGAAAAACTGTTTTTT. Protein: CSVPGQAEKLFF.